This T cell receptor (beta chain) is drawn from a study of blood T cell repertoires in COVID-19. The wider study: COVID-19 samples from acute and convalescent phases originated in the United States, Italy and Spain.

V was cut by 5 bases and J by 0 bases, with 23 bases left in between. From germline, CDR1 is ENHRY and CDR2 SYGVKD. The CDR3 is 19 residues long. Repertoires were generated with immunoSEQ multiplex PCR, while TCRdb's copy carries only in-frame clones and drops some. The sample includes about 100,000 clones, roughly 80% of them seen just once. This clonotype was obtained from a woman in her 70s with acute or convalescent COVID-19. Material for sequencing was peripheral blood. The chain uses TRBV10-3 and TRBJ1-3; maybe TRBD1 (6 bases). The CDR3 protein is CAISFGQQSPLISGNTIYF. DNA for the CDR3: TGTGCCATCAGTTTCGGACAGCAATCTCCCCTCATCTCTGGAAACACCATATATTTT.